The 11 T cell receptor beta chains below come from one sample, sequenced in a study of radiation and T cells in renal cell carcinoma. Repertoires were generated with immunoSEQ multiplex PCR, while TCRdb's copy carries only in-frame clones and drops some. The top ten hold under 9.5% of the sample, which has approximately 90,000 clones, 86% seen once. The time point: baseline pretreatment blood. Treatment meaning: 15 Gy SBRT to primary tumor, nephrectomy 4 weeks later. Sequences were derived from blood, sampled from a patient whose treatment included radiotherapy and nephrectomy. The receptors shown here come from a man aged 45-65 years with renal cell carcinoma.

The rearrangement uses TRBV29-1 and TRBJ2-7; D unclear. The CDR3 consists of 13 residues. V was pared by 3 bases and J by 0 bases, with 9 bases between. Germline V CDR1 and CDR2: SQVTM, ANQGSEA. The DNA for the CDR3 is TGCAGCGTTGATGTGGGCACCTCCTACGAGCAGTACTTC. The encoded protein is CSVDVGTSYEQYF.

The chain uses TRBV29-1 and TRBJ2-2; the match to TRBD2 covers 9 bases. Germline trimming cut 6 bases from V and 6 bases from J; bases unmatched to any gene: 5. Germline V CDR1 and CDR2: SQVTM, ANQGSEA. This CDR3 comprises 13 residues. The CDR3 DNA reads as TGCAGCGTCGATATAGCGGGAGCCGGGGAGCTGTTTTTT. It translates to CSVDIAGAGELFF.

This sequence joins TRBV7-3 and TRBJ1-4; no clear D. CDR3 length: 15 residues. Germline assignment: CDR1 SGHTA and CDR2 FQGTGA. With 5 bases removed from V and 7 bases from J, the gap between germline ends came to 17 bases. CDR3 nucleotide sequence: TGTGCCAGCAGCAGAACGGGGAGGTTTGGTGAAAAACTGTTTTTT. It yields the protein CASSRTGRFGEKLFF.

The chain combines TRBV19 with TRBJ1-6, with TRBD1 identical over 8 bases. With 5 bases clipped from V and 7 bases from J, the junction kept 7 bases outside the gene matches. Germline CDR1 reads LNHDA; CDR2 reads SQIVND (reference sequence). The CDR3 loop spans 15 amino acids. The DNA of the CDR3 is TGTGCCAGTAGTGCCGGACAGGGTGGAAATTCACCCCTCCACTTT. Its translation: CASSAGQGGNSPLHF.

The genes are TRBV5-1 and TRBJ2-7; 7 bases fit TRBD2. J lost 0 bases, V lost 2 bases, and 2 bases had no gene match. The CDR3 totals 14 residues. The germline gives CDR1 SGHRS, CDR2 YFSETQ. The CDR3 is CASSFASGSYEQYF. CDR3 nucleotide sequence: TGCGCCAGCAGCTTTGCTAGCGGCTCCTACGAGCAGTACTTC.

This chain links TRBV7-3 with TRBJ2-1; 15 bases are a match to TRBD2. This CDR3 is 17 amino acids long. V dropped 5 bases and J dropped 4; count of bases not matched to a gene: 6. Germline V lookup: CDR1 SGHTA, CDR2 FQGTGA. The CDR3 sequence is CASSLGTSGRSYNEQFF. CDR3 nucleotide sequence: TGTGCCAGCAGCCTCGGGACTAGCGGGAGGAGTTACAATGAGCAGTTCTTC.

J is TRBJ2-2 and V is TRBV5-1; 11 bases map to TRBD2. The V and J ends lost 5 bases and 2 bases, in that order; junction bases with no gene match: 5. This CDR3 has 16 amino acids. The germline V gene has CDR1 SGHRS and CDR2 YFSETQ. The CDR3 region is CASSPGTSGNTGELFF. CDR3 DNA sequence: TGCGCCAGCAGTCCCGGGACTAGCGGTAACACCGGGGAGCTGTTTTTT.

This chain joins TRBV19 and TRBJ2-5, with 8 positions matching TRBD1. Germline CDR1 reads LNHDA; CDR2 reads SQIVND (reference sequence). The CDR3 spans 13 residues. The V gene end was trimmed by 6 bases and the J gene end by 5 bases; junction bases not matched to a gene: 5. CDR3: CASRRQGRETQYF. The CDR3 nucleotides are TGTGCCAGTAGAAGACAGGGGCGGGAGACCCAGTACTTC.

The rearrangement joins TRBV28 to TRBJ1-2; TRBD1 matches at 8 bases. The junction had 7 bases not matched to a gene; V was cut back by 6 bases and J by 4 bases. The length of the CDR3 is 14 residues. CDR1 is MDHEN, CDR2 SYDVKM, per germline. The DNA of the CDR3 is TGTGCCAGCAGGACAGGGGTTCGCGGCTATGGCTACACCTTC. This gives the protein CASRTGVRGYGYTF.

The chain links TRBV5-1 to TRBJ2-7; unclear D gene. CDR1 SGHRS and CDR2 YFSETQ come from the germline V gene. Trimming left V 4 bases short and J 5 bases short, with 16 bases between. CDR3 length equals 14 residues. This CDR3 reads CASSPGQLLDEQYF. CDR3 nucleotides: TGCGCCAGCAGCCCTGGTCAGCTCCTTGACGAGCAGTACTTC.

The chain is built from TRBV5-1 and TRBJ2-5; 13 bases map to TRBD2. CDR3 size: 15 residues. The germline V gene encodes CDR1 SGHRS and CDR2 YFSETQ. After removal of 4 bases from V and 5 bases from J, the junction contained 5 bases not matched to a gene. CDR3 DNA: TGCGCCAGCAGCCCGGGACTAGCGGGGAGGGAGACCCAGTACTTC. Translation gives CASSPGLAGRETQYF.